The T cell receptor beta chain under discussion was sequenced for a study of CD8 T cells in ankylosing spondylitis. Note on this clonotype: Its antigen is not identified.

The germline V and J ends were trimmed by 3 bases and 2 bases, with 5 bases remaining between them. Germline V gene lookup returns CDR1 KGHDR and CDR2 SFDVKD. This CDR3 contains 13 residues. Each TCR beta library was made by quantitative 5'-RACE that incorporated molecular barcodes. Each CDR3 protein gets one entry after TCRdb re-called the 5' RACE reads with MiXCR. The table has about 330,000 distinct CDR3 sequences, 6.5% to 10% seen once. The study, taken as a whole, reports: What appeared characteristic of ankylosing spondylitis blood was a TCR beta motif of fewer than ten highly homologous variants. Several of the motif variants were reported before in synovial fluid and blood from reactive arthritis. Reported data indicate significant enrichment of disease-linked clones within matched ankylosing spondylitis synovial fluid. Disease-linked clones, CD8+, were relatively rare in peripheral blood.

The V call is TRBV24-1, the J call TRBJ2-3; the D is unclear. The origin of this receptor is a male donor with ankylosing spondylitis. Sequencing input: blood, either unsorted or a sorted T cell fraction (not recorded which). This CDR3 is CATSDPITDTQYF. CDR3 nucleotide sequence: TGTGCCACCAGTGATCCCATCACAGATACGCAGTATTTT.